This T cell receptor beta chain was sequenced for a study of blood T cell repertoires in COVID-19. Study-level background: Donors in the United States, Italy and Spain gave samples during acute or convalescent COVID-19. In each case, the material was cDNA or gDNA derived from T cells, B-cell-depleted T cells, or PBMCs.

Assay used: immunoSEQ multiplex PCR; TCRdb lists only in-frame clones, some missing. The top ten clones hold 11% of a sample with about 160,000 clones, over 75% of them seen once. Per germline, CDR1 SGHTA and CDR2 FQGNSA. This CDR3 is 13 amino acids long. With 5 bases removed from V and 4 bases from J, the gap between germline ends came to 11 bases. This clone was recorded a few times. The sequencing input was peripheral blood. The chain recombines TRBV7-2 with TRBJ2-5; D perhaps matches TRBD2 (6 bases). This sequence was found in a human donor in a cohort sampled during active COVID-19. The CDR3 reads CASSTQAGETQYF. CDR3 sequence (DNA): TGTGCCAGCAGCACGCAAGCGGGAGAGACCCAGTACTTC.